These T cell receptor beta chains were read from a single sample in a study of cytomegalovirus exposure and HLA in healthy donors. The repertoire was sequenced with immunoSEQ multiplex PCR; TCRdb's copy has only in-frame clones and lacks some. Among about 200,000 clones listed, around 81% were seen once. Sequenced material: PBMCs. The receptors come from a man younger than 40 in good health and CMV-seronegative. Each CDR3 is given with its conserved first and last residue. D genes are given only for firm matches. Part of the rows lack a size; the others show once, few, many or a class for expanded clones.

j_call	d_call	v_call	clone_size	cdr3_nt	cdr3_aa
TRBJ1-5	TRBD1	TRBV5-1	-	TGCGCCAGCAGCTCGCAGGGGGGCGGTCAGCCCCAGCATTTT	CASSSQGGGQPQHF
TRBJ1-1	TRBD1	TRBV27	once	TGTGCCAGCAGTGGGGGACAGCCCTCGGCTGAAGCTTTCTTT	CASSGGQPSAEAFF
TRBJ1-1	-	TRBV4-1	once	TGCGCCAGCAGCCAATGGACAGAGGGGGACACTGAAGCTTTCTTT	CASSQWTEGDTEAFF
TRBJ1-1	-	TRBV27	-	TGTGCCAGCAGACTCCTTGGGAGCACTGAAGCTTTCTTT	CASRLLGSTEAFF
TRBJ2-7	-	TRBV28	-	TGTGCCAGCAGTTTACCACTGACGGGATCCTACGAGCAGTACTTC	CASSLPLTGSYEQYF
TRBJ2-5	TRBD1	TRBV5-6	-	TGTGCCAGCAGCTTGGGGGACAGGGAACGGTACCAAGAGACCCAGTACTTC	CASSLGDRERYQETQYF
TRBJ2-7	TRBD1	TRBV10-3	-	TGTGCCATCAAGGAGACCGGGACAGGCCCCTCCTACGAGCAGTACTTC	CAIKETGTGPSYEQYF
TRBJ2-7	TRBD2	TRBV11-3	-	TGTGCCAGCAGCCCGGGGGGGGCCCGCTCCTACGAGCAGTACTTC	CASSPGGARSYEQYF
TRBJ2-7	TRBD2	TRBV28	-	TGTGCCAGCAGTTGGCTAGCGGGAGGGACCCCCTACGAGCAGTACTTC	CASSWLAGGTPYEQYF
TRBJ2-2	TRBD2	TRBV4-1	-	TGCGCCAGCAGCCAAGGGGGGACTAGCGGGAGGGCCGGCACCGGGGAGCTGTTTTTT	CASSQGGTSGRAGTGELFF
TRBJ2-3	-	TRBV7-9	-	TGTGCCAGCAGCCGTCGACTAGACACAGATACGCAGTATTTT	CASSRRLDTDTQYF
TRBJ1-6	-	TRBV5-1	-	TGCGCCAGCAGCTTGTATGCAGGGGATTCACCCCTCCACTTT	CASSLYAGDSPLHF
TRBJ2-1	TRBD2	TRBV5-1	-	TGCGCCAGCAGCTTGGGGGGGACTAGCGGGTCCCATGAGCAGTTCTTC	CASSLGGTSGSHEQFF
TRBJ1-1	TRBD1	TRBV28	-	TGTGCCAGCAGTGAACCGACAGGGTGGGCCACTGAAGCTTTCTTT	CASSEPTGWATEAFF
TRBJ2-6	-	TRBV5-1	-	TGCGCCAGCAGCTTGTCAGGCTATCGCTCTGGGGCCAACGTCCTGACTTTC	CASSLSGYRSGANVLTF
TRBJ2-7	-	TRBV5-5	-	TGTGCCAGCAGCTTAGGGAGGTCCTACTCCTACGAGCAGTACTTC	CASSLGRSYSYEQYF
TRBJ2-1	-	TRBV19	-	TGTGCCAGTAGTACGCCTCCGGGCCCCGGAGGCGGTGAGCAGTTCTTC	CASSTPPGPGGGEQFF
TRBJ1-1	-	TRBV10-2	few	TGCGCCAGCAGTGAGGATCAGACTGAAGCTTTCTTT	CASSEDQTEAFF
TRBJ2-7	TRBD2	TRBV5-1	once	TGCGCCAGCAGCTTTACCGGGGGAGGGCTAGCGGACCCCTACGAGCAGTACTTC	CASSFTGGGLADPYEQYF
TRBJ1-3	TRBD1	TRBV5-1	-	TGCGCCAGCAGCTTGCGAGGGGGCATCTCTGGAAACACCATATATTTT	CASSLRGGISGNTIYF
TRBJ2-5	TRBD2	TRBV7-2	-	TGTGCCAGCAGCTTAGGGACTAGCGGGAGCAGGCAAGAGACCCAGTACTTC	CASSLGTSGSRQETQYF
TRBJ2-7	TRBD2	TRBV7-6	-	TGTGCCAGCAGCTCCACTAGCGGGAGTTCCTACGAGCAGTACTTC	CASSSTSGSSYEQYF
TRBJ2-1	TRBD2	TRBV28	few	TGTGCCAGCAGCCAGGGTGGGACTAGCGGCCGGCCGCAGTTCTTC	CASSQGGTSGRPQFF
TRBJ2-3	TRBD1	TRBV5-1	few	TGCGCCAGCAGCTCACTCCGGACAGGGGAGGATACGCAGTATTTT	CASSSLRTGEDTQYF
TRBJ2-1	-	TRBV4-2	-	TGTGCCAGCAGCCCCTTCTTGGGGGGAGGCAATGAGCAGTTCTTC	CASSPFLGGGNEQFF
TRBJ2-7	-	TRBV28	-	TGTGCCAGCAGTGCCGTCCACAGGGTTTGGGAGCAGTACTTC	CASSAVHRVWEQYF
TRBJ1-3	-	TRBV9	-	TGTGCCAGCAGCGTATTCGACAGGTCGGGCGGAAACACCATATATTTT	CASSVFDRSGGNTIYF
TRBJ2-2	TRBD2	TRBV6-6	few	TGTGCCAGCAGTTACCAGCGGGAGCTTACCGGGGAGCTGTTTTTT	CASSYQRELTGELFF
TRBJ1-2	TRBD1	TRBV2	-	TGTGCCAGCAGCAACCGGGACAGAATGCTCCTCTATGGCTACACCTTC	CASSNRDRMLLYGYTF
TRBJ2-7	-	TRBV7-9	-	TGTGCCAGCAGCCTCCCGGCGGCGGTAGGGGCCTACGAGCAGTACTTC	CASSLPAAVGAYEQYF
TRBJ1-1	-	TRBV29-1	-	TGCAGCGTTGAAGGGGGGGATAAGACTGAAGCTTTCTTT	CSVEGGDKTEAFF
TRBJ2-1	TRBD2	TRBV19	-	TGTGCCACCACTCTAGCGGCCTCCTACAATGAGCAGTTCTTC	CATTLAASYNEQFF
TRBJ2-3	-	TRBV9	-	TGTGCCAGCAGCGCTCCAGGGGCGGGAGCGAAAGATACGCAGTATTTT	CASSAPGAGAKDTQYF
TRBJ2-7	TRBD2	TRBV28	-	TGTGCCAGCAGTTTATTAGCGGGAGCGGTCTACGAGCAGTACTTC	CASSLLAGAVYEQYF
TRBJ2-5	TRBD1	TRBV7-7	-	TGTGCTAGCAGCACAGGGGAAGGGACAGGGGGCAAGGGAGAGACCCAGTACTTC	CASSTGEGTGGKGETQYF
TRBJ1-3	-	TRBV19	few	TGTGCCAGTAGTAGAGCAGGCTTCATCTCTGGAAACACCATATATTTT	CASSRAGFISGNTIYF
TRBJ2-7	TRBD2	TRBV9	-	TGTGCCAGCAGCGCGGGACTAGAGGGCTACGAGCAGTACTTC	CASSAGLEGYEQYF
TRBJ2-2	TRBD2	TRBV5-4	-	TGTGCCAGCAGCTTGTTGGCGGGAGGGGAGAGGGTCGGGGAGCTGTTTTTT	CASSLLAGGERVGELFF
TRBJ2-4	-	TRBV27	-	TGTGCCAGCAGTGGTCGGACATACCCTGCCTCCAGAAACATTCAGTACTTC	CASSGRTYPASRNIQYF
TRBJ2-3	-	TRBV11-2	-	TGTGCCAGCAGCCCCTTTAGCGGACGCACAGATACGCAGTATTTT	CASSPFSGRTDTQYF
TRBJ1-2	-	TRBV27	once	TGTGCCACCCTCGGGGAGGCTAACTATGGCTACACCTTC	CATLGEANYGYTF
TRBJ2-1	TRBD2	TRBV7-9	once	TGTGCCAGCAGCTACGCTAGCGGGAGAAGGGATGAGCAGTTCTTC	CASSYASGRRDEQFF
TRBJ2-7	-	TRBV5-1	once	TGCGCCAGCAGCGTAGGACAGGGAGGGACCTACGAGCAGTACTTC	CASSVGQGGTYEQYF